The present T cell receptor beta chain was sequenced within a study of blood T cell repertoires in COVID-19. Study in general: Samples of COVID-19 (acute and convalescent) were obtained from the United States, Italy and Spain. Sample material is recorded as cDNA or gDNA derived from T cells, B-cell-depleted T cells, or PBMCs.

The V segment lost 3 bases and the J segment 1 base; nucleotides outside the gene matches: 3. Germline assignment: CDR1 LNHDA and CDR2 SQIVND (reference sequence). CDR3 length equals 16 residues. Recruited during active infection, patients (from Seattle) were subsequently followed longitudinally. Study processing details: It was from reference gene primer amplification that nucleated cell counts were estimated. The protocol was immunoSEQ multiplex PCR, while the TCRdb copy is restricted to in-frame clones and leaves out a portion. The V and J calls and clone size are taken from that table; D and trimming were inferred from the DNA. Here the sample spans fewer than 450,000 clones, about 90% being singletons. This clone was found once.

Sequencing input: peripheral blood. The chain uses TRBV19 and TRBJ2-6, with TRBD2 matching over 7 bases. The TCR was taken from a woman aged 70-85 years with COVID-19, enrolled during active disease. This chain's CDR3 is CASSIQRGSGANVLTF. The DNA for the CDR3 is TGTGCCAGTAGTATTCAGCGGGGTTCTGGGGCCAACGTCCTGACTTTC.